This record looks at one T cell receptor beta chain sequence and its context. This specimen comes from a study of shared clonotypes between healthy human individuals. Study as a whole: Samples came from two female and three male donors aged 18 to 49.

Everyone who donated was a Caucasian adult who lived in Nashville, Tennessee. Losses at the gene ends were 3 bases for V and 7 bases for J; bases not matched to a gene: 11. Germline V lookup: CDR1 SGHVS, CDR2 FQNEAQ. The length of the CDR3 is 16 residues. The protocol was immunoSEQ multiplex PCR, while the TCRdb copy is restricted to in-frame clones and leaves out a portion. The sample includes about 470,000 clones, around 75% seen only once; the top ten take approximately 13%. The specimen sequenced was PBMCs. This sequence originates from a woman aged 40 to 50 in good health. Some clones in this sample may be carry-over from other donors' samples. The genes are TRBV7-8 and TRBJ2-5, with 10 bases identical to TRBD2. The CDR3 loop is CASSFLSGRRGATQYF. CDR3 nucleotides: TGTGCCAGCAGCTTTCTTAGCGGGAGGCGCGGGGCGACCCAGTACTTC.